The text below deals with one T cell receptor beta chain. Authors' methods: Scientists estimated how many nucleated cells there were by amplifying reference gene primers. Method: immunoSEQ multiplex PCR; TCRdb's copy keeps in-frame clones and lacks some. From that table come the V and J calls and clone size; the DNA was used to work out D and trimming. This table has about 200,000 clones, roughly nine tenths appearing once. These data are taken from a study of blood T cell repertoires in COVID-19. The overall study: Acute and convalescent COVID-19 specimens originated in the United States, Italy and Spain. In each case, the material was cDNA or gDNA derived from T cells, B-cell-depleted T cells, or PBMCs.

The CDR3 sequence is 14 residues long. CDR1 MGHRA and CDR2 YSYEKL come from the germline V gene. Between the trimmed V and J ends, which lost 4 bases and 4 bases, there was a span of 11 bases. The sequence came from a man in his forties with acute or convalescent COVID-19. The chain links TRBV4-1 to TRBJ2-1, with D unclear. The specimen was peripheral blood. CDR3 in amino acids: CASSPNFVYNEQFF. CDR3 nucleotides: TGCGCCAGCAGCCCTAACTTCGTGTACAATGAGCAGTTCTTC.